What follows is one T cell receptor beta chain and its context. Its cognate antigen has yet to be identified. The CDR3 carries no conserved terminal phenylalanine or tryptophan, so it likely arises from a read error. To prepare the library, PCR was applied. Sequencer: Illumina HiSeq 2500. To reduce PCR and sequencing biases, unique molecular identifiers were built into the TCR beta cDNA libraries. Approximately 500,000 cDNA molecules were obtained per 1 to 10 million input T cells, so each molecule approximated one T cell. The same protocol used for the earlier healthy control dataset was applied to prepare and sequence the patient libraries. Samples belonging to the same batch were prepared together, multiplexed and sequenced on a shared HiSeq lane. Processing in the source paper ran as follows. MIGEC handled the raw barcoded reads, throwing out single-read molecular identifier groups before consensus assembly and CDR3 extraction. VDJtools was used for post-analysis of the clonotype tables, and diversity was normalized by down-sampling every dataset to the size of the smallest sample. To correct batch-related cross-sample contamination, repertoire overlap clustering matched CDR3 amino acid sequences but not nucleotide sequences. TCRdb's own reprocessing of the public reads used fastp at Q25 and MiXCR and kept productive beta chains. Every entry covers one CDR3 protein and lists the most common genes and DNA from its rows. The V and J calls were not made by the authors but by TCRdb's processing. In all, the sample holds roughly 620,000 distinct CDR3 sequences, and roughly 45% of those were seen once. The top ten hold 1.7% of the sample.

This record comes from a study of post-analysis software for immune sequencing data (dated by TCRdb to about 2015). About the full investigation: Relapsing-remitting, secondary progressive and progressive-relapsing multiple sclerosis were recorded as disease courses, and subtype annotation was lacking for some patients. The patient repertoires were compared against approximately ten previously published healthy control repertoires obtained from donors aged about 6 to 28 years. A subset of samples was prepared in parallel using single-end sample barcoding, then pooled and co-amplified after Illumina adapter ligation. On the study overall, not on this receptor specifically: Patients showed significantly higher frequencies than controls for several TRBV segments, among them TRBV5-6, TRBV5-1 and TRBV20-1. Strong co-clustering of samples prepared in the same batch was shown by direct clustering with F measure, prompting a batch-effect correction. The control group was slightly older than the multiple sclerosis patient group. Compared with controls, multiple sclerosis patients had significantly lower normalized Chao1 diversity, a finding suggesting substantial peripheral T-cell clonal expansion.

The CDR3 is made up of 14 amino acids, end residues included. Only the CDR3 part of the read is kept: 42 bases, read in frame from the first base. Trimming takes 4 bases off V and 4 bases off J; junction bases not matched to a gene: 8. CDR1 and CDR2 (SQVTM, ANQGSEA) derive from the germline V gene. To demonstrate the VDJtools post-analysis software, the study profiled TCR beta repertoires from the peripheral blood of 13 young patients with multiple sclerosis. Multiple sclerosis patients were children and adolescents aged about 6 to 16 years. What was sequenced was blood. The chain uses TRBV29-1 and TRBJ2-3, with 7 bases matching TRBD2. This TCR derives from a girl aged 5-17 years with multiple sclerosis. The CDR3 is CSVGEGYRPDTQYL. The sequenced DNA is TGCAGCGTTGGGGAGGGGTACAGACCAGATACGCAGTATTTG.